The 14 T cell receptor beta chains reported below all come from one sample, sequenced in a study of CD8+CD57+ T cells in acquired aplastic anemia. Flow cytometry had shown expanded CD8+CD57+ cells in the patients chosen for sequencing. TCR beta VDJ combinations and CDR3 sequences were profiled from genomic DNA. Each CDR3 protein gets one entry after TCRdb re-called the reads with MiXCR. The data contain about 180,000 distinct CDR3 sequences, around 50% of them seen just once; the ten biggest clones take up approximately 13%. Sequenced material: sorted CD4+, CD8+, or CD8+CD57+ T cells (not recorded which) from PBMCs. Receptor source: a human donor with aplastic anemia.

The table lists this clonotype with many counts. The chain couples TRBV2 to TRBJ2-4; 7 nucleotides line up with TRBD1. CDR1 and CDR2 (germline): SNHLY, FYNNEI. CDR3 size: 17 residues. With 5 bases clipped from V and 2 bases from J, the junction kept 12 bases outside the gene matches. As DNA, the CDR3 is TGTGCCAGCAGTTATCAAGACAGGGCTTTTTCCAAAAACATTCAGTACTTC. Protein: CASSYQDRAFSKNIQYF.

The CDR3 reads CASSQGFAGYTF. CDR3 sequence (DNA): TGTGCCAGCAGTCAGGGATTTGCTGGCTACACCTTC. The J gene is TRBJ1-2, the V gene TRBV28, with D possibly matching TRBD1 (5 bases). CDR3 length equals 12 residues. Germline CDR1 MDHEN, CDR2 SYDVKM. The ends were cut back, 5 bases at V and 7 bases at J, with 11 bases in the middle.

The CDR3 spells CSVERQGTETQYF. DNA for the CDR3: TGCAGCGTTGAAAGACAGGGAACTGAGACCCAGTACTTC. The chain links TRBV29-1 to TRBJ2-5; TRBD1 matches 7 bases. The CDR3 runs to 13 residues. CDR1 and CDR2 from the germline V gene are SQVTM and ANQGSEA. J lost 5 bases, V lost 2 bases, and 5 bases had no gene match.

This clonotype was counted only a few times. The DNA of the CDR3 is TGCGCCAGCAGCCAAGGAGGAGGGGGGAGGAGCACAGATACGCAGTATTTT. Translated, it gives CASSQGGGGRSTDTQYF. This chain joins TRBV4-1 and TRBJ2-3; D is tentatively TRBD1 or TRBD2 (6 bases each). Germline assignment: CDR1 MGHRA and CDR2 YSYEKL. Trimming took off 1 base at V and 0 bases at J, with 14 bases between the two ends. The CDR3 loop spans 17 amino acids.

V gene TRBV29-1 combines with J gene TRBJ2-7; possible D gene TRBD2, 5 bases. Trimming took off 6 bases at V and 7 bases at J, with 13 bases between the two ends. The germline CDR1 and CDR2 sequences are SQVTM and ANQGSEA. The CDR3 totals 11 residues. The CDR3 DNA follows: TGCAGCGTAATCGGACCGGGAGAGCAGTACTTC. Its protein is CSVIGPGEQYF.

This clonotype was counted ten times or more. The V gene is TRBV7-2, the J gene TRBJ2-1; 9 bases align to TRBD2. J gave up 8 bases and V 2 bases, and 7 bases lay outside the gene matches. Germline V gene data show CDR1 as SGHTA and CDR2 as FQGNSA. This CDR3 spans 15 amino acids. Here the CDR3 reads CASSLKAGGQYEQFF. The DNA for the CDR3 is TGTGCCAGCAGCTTAAAGGCGGGGGGGCAGTATGAGCAGTTCTTC.

This clonotype has a count of ten or more. The chain combines TRBV12-3 or TRBV12-4 with TRBJ1-3; D gene unclear. V gave up 5 bases and J gave up 7 bases, with 12 bases separating them. The CDR3 loop spans 13 amino acids. The DNA of the CDR3 is TGTGCCAGCAGTCTTACCCGCCCCAACACCATATATTTT. Translated: CASSLTRPNTIYF.

The rearrangement uses TRBV12-3 or TRBV12-4 and TRBJ1-4, with a weak D call TRBD1 (6 bases). The CDR3 has 14 amino acids. The V end lost 8 bases, the J end lost 7 bases, and 17 bases lay between the germline ends. In nucleotides, the CDR3 is TGTGCCAGCCGGGGGGCCGGGGGTAGTGAAAAACTGTTTTTT. Its protein product is CASRGAGGSEKLFF.

The gene calls are TRBV7-9 and TRBJ1-2; tentative D call: TRBD1 (5 bases). CDR3 length: 13 amino acids. The ends were cut back, 10 bases at V and 1 base at J, with 13 bases in the middle. From germline, CDR1 is SEHNR and CDR2 FQNEAQ (reference sequence). CDR3 sequence: CATRQHNNYGYTF. In DNA form, the CDR3 reads TGTGCCACTCGACAGCATAATAACTATGGCTACACCTTC.

As to this clonotype: The junction departs from the called germline gene at one end, perhaps through a read error. V is TRBV19 and J is TRBJ2-7; either TRBD1 or TRBD2 may fit D (5 bases each). The CDR3 is 14 residues long. The V gene's germline CDR1 is LNHDA and CDR2 SQIVND (reference sequence). The DNA for the CDR3 is TGTGCCAGTAGTCTGGGGGTCTTCTCCTACGGGCAGTACTTC. Encoded protein: CASSLGVFSYGQYF.

The sample holds many counts of this clonotype. This chain uses TRBV6-1 with TRBJ2-1; TRBD2 agrees at 12 bases. The J segment lost 2 bases and the V segment lost 8 bases, leaving 7 bases of the junction unmatched. This CDR3 spans 16 amino acids. In germline, CDR1 is MNHNS, CDR2 SASEGT. Written as DNA, the CDR3 is TGTGCCAGCGTACGAACTAGCGGGGGGACCTACAATGAGCAGTTCTTC. Protein: CASVRTSGGTYNEQFF.

V usage is TRBV18 and J usage is TRBJ2-3; D call uncertain. The CDR3 is 16 amino acids. Trimming removed 0 bases from V and 3 bases from J, with 13 bases in between. Germline-derived CDR1 and CDR2 are KGHSH and LQKENI. The CDR3 region has the DNA TGTGCCAGCTCACCACCGGGTCACTCCGGGACAGATACGCAGTATTTT. Amino acids: CASSPPGHSGTDTQYF.

The V gene is TRBV2, the J gene TRBJ1-2; 9 positions match TRBD1. Germline CDR1 is SNHLY and CDR2 is FYNNEI. The CDR3 has 12 residues. V shed 11 bases, J shed 0 bases, and the junction held 1 base outside the gene matches. The CDR3 DNA follows: TGTGCCGGACAGGGGACTAACTATGGCTACACCTTC. Translation gives CAGQGTNYGYTF.

The sample holds many counts of this clonotype. The genes are TRBV10-3 and TRBJ1-5, with D perhaps matching TRBD1 (6 bases). V was trimmed by 6 bases and J by 3 bases, leaving 15 bases between them. CDR3 length equals 15 residues. The germline CDR1 and CDR2 sequences are ENHRY and SYGVKD. The CDR3 spells CAISRGQTPNQPQHF. The CDR3 nucleotides are TGTGCCATCAGCAGAGGACAGACCCCCAATCAGCCCCAGCATTTT.